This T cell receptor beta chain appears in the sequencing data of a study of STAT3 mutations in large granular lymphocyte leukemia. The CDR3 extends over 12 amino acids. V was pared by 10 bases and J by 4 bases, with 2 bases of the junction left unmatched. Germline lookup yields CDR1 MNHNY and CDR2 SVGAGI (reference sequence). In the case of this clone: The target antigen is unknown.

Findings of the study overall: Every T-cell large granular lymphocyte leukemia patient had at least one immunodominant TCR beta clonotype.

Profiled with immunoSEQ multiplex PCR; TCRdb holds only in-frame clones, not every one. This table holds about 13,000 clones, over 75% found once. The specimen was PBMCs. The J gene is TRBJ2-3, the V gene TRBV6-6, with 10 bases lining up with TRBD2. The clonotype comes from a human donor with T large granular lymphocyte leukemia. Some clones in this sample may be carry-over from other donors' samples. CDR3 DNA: TGTGCCACCGGGACTAGCGCAGATACGCAGTATTTT. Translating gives CATGTSADTQYF.